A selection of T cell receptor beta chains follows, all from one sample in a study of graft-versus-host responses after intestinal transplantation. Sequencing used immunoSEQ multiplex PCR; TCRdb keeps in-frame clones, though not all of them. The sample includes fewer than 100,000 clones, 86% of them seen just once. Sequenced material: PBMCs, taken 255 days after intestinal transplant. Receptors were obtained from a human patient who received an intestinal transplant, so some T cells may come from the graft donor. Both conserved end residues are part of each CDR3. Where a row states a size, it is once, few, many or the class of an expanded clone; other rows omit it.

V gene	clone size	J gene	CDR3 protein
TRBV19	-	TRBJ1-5	CASNLGGKVQTQHF
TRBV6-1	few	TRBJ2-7	CASSDPGLAAYEQYF
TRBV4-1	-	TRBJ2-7	CASSQFQGTYEQYF
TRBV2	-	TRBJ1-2	CASSHTGSRYGYTF
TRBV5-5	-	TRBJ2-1	CASSLAVGPITEQFF
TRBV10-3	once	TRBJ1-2	CAISESTGGAGYGYTF
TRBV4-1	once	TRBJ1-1	CASEGGPNTEAFF
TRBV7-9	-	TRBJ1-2	CASSPRDRRFNYGYTF
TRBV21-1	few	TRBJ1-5	CASSKRGEKPQHF
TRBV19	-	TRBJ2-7	CASTHDNYEQYF
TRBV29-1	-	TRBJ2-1	CSVEGLAGGVGGNEQFF
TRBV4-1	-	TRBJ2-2	CASSHQGTGELFF
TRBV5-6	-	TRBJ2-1	CASSFGGLAKHNGQFF
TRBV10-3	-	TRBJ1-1	CAVMGNTEAFF
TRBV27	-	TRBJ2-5	CASSLQGTGGETQYF
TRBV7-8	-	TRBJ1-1	CASSLVGSPEAFF
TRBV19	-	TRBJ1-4	CASSISGSNGEKLFF
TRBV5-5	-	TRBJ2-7	CASSLPDSSYEQYF
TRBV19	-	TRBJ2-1	CASSIPGEFNEQFF
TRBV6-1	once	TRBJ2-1	CATGQRRADNEQFF
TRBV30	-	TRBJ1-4	CASTRSEINEKLFF
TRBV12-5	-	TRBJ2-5	CASGLAEGKGGETQYF
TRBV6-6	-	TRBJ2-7	CASSYSRDLTYEQYF
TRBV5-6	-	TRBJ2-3	CASSLADTQYF
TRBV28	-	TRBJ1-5	CASTAEYSNQPQHF
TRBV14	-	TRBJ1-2	CASSQGDPGYYGYTF
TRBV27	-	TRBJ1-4	CASSLNGQNEKLFF
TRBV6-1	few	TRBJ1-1	CASSVTGTGNTEAFF
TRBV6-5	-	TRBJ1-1	CASSEPMNTEAFF
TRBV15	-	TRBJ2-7	CATSRTGAGAYEQYF
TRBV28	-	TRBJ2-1	CASSLVAAGGYGEQFF
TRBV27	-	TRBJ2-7	CASSSTTPRLAGGDGRPYEQYF
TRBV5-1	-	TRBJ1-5	CASSLEPGAPNQPQHF
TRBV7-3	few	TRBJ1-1	CASSTGPTTEAFF
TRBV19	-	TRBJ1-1	CASRESPMNTEAFF
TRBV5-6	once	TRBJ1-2	CASSLGLQEVSYGYTF
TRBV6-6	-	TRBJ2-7	CASSPRTAPSSEQYF
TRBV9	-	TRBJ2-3	CASSVVGTSGRAEGIVGSTDTQYF
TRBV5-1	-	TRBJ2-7	CASSLKGPSYEQYF
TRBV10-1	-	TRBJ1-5	CANPGTGVGGQPQHF
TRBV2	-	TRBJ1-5	CASLGADNQPQHF
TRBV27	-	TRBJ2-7	CASSQRGRSYEQYF
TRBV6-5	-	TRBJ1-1	CASSYLKRTGNTEAFF
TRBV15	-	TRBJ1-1	CATSWGPGAEAFF
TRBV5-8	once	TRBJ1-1	CASSLWGNTEAFF
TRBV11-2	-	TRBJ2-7	CASSRDSSLYEQYF
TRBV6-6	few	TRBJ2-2	CASSYRDTGELFF
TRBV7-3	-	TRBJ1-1	CASSLQPSGGEAFF
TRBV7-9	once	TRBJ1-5	CASTMDNQPQHF
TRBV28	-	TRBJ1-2	CASSSRGGTSFYGYTF
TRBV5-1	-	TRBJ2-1	CASSLGLRGNYNEQFF
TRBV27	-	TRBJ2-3	CASSFLDTQYF
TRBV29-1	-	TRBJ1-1	CSVDPRDRGPNTEAFF
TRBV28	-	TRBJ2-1	CASSLGTGTRHYNEQFF